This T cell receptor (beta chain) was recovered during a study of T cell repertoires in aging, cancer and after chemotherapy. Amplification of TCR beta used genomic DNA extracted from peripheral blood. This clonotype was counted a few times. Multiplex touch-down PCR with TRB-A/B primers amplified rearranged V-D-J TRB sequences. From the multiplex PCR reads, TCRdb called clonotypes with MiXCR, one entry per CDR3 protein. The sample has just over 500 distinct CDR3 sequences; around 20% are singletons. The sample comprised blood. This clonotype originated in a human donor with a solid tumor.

The CDR3 sequence: CASSRDSNSYEQYF. For the CDR3, the DNA is TGCGCCAGCAGCAGGGACAGTAACTCCTACGAGCAGTACTTC. This chain links TRBV5-1 with TRBJ2-7; 7 bases agree with TRBD1. Germline CDR1 reads SGHRS; CDR2 reads YFSETQ. V lost 4 bases to trimming and J lost 0 bases; unmatched junction nucleotides: 4. The CDR3 covers 14 residues.